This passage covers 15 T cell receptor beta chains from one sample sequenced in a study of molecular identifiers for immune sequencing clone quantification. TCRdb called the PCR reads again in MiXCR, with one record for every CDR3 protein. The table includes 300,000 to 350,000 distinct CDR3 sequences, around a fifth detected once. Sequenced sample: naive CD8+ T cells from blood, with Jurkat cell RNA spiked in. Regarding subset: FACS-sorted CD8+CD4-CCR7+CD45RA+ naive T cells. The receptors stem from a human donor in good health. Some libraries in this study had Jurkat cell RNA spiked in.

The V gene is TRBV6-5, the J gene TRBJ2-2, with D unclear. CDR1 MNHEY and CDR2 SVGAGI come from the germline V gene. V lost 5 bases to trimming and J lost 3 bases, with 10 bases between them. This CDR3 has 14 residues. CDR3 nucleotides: TGTGCCAGCAGTCACGGTACCGACACCGGGGAGCTGTTTTTT. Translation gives CASSHGTDTGELFF.

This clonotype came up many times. The CDR3 DNA sequence: TGTGCCAGCAGTCCTGCTAGCGGAGAGTACAATGAGCAGTTCTTC. Its protein is CASSPASGEYNEQFF. The chain carries TRBV27 and TRBJ2-1; the match to TRBD2 covers 7 bases. This CDR3 spans 15 amino acids. Germline-derived CDR1 and CDR2 are MNHEY and SMNVEV (reference sequence). J lost 4 bases, V lost 5 bases, and 8 bases had no gene match.

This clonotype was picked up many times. CDR3 bases: TGTGCCAGCAGTTCTTTTTCTGAGAGCACAGATACGCAGTATTTT. Its translation is CASSSFSESTDTQYF. V and J are TRBV6-5 and TRBJ2-3; no firm D call. In germline, CDR1 is MNHEY, CDR2 SVGAGI. This CDR3 contains 15 residues. V was pared by 4 bases and J by 0 bases, with 11 bases between.

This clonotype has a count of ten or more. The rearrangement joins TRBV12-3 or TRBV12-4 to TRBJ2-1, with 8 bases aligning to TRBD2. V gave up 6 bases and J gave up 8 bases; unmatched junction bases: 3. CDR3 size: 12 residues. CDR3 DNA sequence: TGTGCCAGCAGCAGCGGGGGCTATGAGCAGTTCTTC. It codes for CASSSGGYEQFF.

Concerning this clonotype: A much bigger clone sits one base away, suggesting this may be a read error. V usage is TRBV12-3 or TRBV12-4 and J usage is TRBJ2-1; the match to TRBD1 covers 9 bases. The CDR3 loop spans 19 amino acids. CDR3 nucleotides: TGTGCCAGCAGTCTCCGGGACAGGGTGATAATAGGATCCTACAATGAGCAGCTCTTC. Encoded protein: CASSLRDRVIIGSYNEQLF.

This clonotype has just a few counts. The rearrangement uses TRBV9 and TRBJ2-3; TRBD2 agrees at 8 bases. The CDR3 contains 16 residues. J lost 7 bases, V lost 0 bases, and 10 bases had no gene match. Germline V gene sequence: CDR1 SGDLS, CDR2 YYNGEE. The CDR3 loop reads CASSVGGRGGLNTQYF. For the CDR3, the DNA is TGTGCCAGCAGCGTAGGGGGCCGGGGGGGCCTGAATACGCAGTATTTT.

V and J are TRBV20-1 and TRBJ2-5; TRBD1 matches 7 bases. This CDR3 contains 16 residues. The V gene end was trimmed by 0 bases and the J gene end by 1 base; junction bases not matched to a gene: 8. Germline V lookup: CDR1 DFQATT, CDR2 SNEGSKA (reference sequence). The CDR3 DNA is TGCAGTGCTAGAGATGCACGGGACAGCACCCAAGAGACCCAGTACTTC. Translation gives CSARDARDSTQETQYF.

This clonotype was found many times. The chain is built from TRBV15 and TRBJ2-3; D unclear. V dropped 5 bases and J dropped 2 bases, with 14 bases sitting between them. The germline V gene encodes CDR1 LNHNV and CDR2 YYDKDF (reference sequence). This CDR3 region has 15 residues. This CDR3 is CATSDRLLLTDTQYF. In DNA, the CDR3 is TGTGCCACCAGCGACCGTCTGCTTCTCACAGATACGCAGTATTTT.

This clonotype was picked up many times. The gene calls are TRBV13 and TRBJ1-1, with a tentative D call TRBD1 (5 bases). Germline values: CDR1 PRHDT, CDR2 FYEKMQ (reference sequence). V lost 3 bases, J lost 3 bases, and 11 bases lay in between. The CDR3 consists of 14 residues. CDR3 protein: CASSLRGDDTEAFF. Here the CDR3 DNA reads TGTGCCAGCAGCTTGAGAGGGGACGACACTGAAGCTTTCTTT.

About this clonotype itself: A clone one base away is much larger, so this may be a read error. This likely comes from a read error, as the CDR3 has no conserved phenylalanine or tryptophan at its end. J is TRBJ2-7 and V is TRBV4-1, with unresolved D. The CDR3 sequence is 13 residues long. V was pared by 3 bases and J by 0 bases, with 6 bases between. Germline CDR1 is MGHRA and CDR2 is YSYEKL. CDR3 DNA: TGCGCCAGCAGCCAGGCTAGCTCCTACGAGCAGTACTAC. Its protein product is CASSQASSYEQYY.

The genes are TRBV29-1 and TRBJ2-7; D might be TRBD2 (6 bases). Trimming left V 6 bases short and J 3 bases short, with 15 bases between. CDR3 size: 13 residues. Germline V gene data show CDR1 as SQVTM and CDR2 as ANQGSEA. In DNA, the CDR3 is TGCAGCGTAGCAATGGGGGGAGGCTACGAGCAGTACTTC. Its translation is CSVAMGGGYEQYF.

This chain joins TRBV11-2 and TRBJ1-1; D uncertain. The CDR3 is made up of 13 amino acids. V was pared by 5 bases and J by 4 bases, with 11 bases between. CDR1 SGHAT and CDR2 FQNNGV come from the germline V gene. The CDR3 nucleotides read TGTGCCAGCAGCCTTAATGACCCCACTGAAGCTTTCTTT. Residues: CASSLNDPTEAFF.

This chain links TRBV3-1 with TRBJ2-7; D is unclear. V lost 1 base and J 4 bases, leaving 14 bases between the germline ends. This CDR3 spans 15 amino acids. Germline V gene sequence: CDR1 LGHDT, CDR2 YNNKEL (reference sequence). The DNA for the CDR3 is TGTGCCAGCAGCCAAGGGGCAGCAAAAGATTACGAGCAGTACTTC. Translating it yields CASSQGAAKDYEQYF.

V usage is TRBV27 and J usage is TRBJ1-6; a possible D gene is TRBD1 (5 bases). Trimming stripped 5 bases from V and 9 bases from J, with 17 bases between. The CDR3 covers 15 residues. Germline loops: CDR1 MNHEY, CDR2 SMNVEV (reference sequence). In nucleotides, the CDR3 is TGTGCCAGCAGTACGTCCGGGACCCTTCTTTCACCCCTCCACTTT. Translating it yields CASSTSGTLLSPLHF.

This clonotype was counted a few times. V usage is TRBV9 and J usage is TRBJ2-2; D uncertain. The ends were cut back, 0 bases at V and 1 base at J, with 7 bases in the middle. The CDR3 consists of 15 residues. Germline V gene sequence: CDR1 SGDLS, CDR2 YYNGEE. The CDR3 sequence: CASSVDLGNTGELFF. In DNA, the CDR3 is TGTGCCAGCAGCGTAGATCTGGGGAACACCGGGGAGCTGTTTTTT.